Below, 24 T cell receptor beta chains from the same sample are listed, as sequenced in a study of T cells in Graves' hyperthyroidism and ophthalmopathy. RNA transcripts gave rise to amplified TCR beta CDR3 regions. The HTBI primer set was used in a first-round RT-PCR of the TCR CDR3. MiXCR, run by TCRdb on the multiplex PCR reads, gives a single entry per CDR3 protein. The sample has roughly 700,000 distinct CDR3 sequences; around 40% are singletons. Sequenced material: blood. The origin of the receptors is a woman in her thirties or forties with Graves' hyperthyroidism.

This clonotype showed up just a few times. V gene TRBV2 combines with J gene TRBJ2-3, with TRBD2 matching 12 bases. The germline CDR1 and CDR2 sequences are SNHLY and FYNNEI. Germline trimming cut 11 bases from V and 2 bases from J; bases unmatched to any gene: 2. The CDR3 totals 13 residues. The CDR3 loop reads CAGTSGSTDTQYF. CDR3 bases: TGTGCCGGGACTAGCGGGTCCACAGATACGCAGTATTTT.

On this clonotype itself: One base away lies a much larger clone, so this may be a sequencing read error. This rearrangement joins TRBV7-4 to TRBJ2-7; 11 nucleotides line up with TRBD1. The V gene's germline CDR1 is SGHVT and CDR2 SQSDAQ. CDR3 size: 16 residues. CDR3 sequence reads: CASGLHGQGANYEQYF. The CDR3 region has the DNA TGTGCCAGCGGCTTACATGGACAGGGGGCCAACTACGAGCAGTACTTC.

This clonotype was found many times. This chain uses TRBV20-1 with TRBJ1-1; TRBD1 aligns across 7 bases. The junction had 9 bases not matched to a gene; V was cut back by 6 bases and J by 8 bases. The germline gives CDR1 DFQATT, CDR2 SNEGSKA (reference sequence). The CDR3 is 12 residues long. The CDR3 sequence is CSALRTGSEAFF. The CDR3 DNA follows: TGCAGTGCCCTGAGGACAGGCTCCGAAGCTTTCTTT.

This clonotype was detected ten times or more. The rearrangement joins TRBV7-2 to TRBJ1-3; D unclear. CDR3 length: 15 amino acids. Trimming shortened V by 4 bases and J by 3 bases, and 13 bases separated the two germline ends. CDR1 SGHTA and CDR2 FQGNSA come from the germline V gene. This chain's CDR3 is CASSWYGEGGNTIYF. CDR3 bases: TGTGCCAGCAGCTGGTACGGGGAAGGTGGAAACACCATATATTTT.

This clonotype was found many times. This rearrangement joins TRBV10-1 to TRBJ1-1, with D perhaps TRBD1 (6 bases). This CDR3 comprises 14 residues. V was shortened by 3 bases and J by 1 base, with 9 bases between the two germline ends. Germline V CDR1 and CDR2: WNHNN, SYGVQD (reference sequence). The CDR3 DNA follows: TGCGCCAGCAGTGAATTGGGGGCGAACACTGAAGCTTTCTTT. Its translation is CASSELGANTEAFF.

This clonotype was observed many times. The chain links TRBV6-6 to TRBJ1-2; maybe TRBD1 (6 bases). The germline V gene has CDR1 MNHNY and CDR2 SVGAGI (reference sequence). The CDR3 loop spans 13 amino acids. Trimming left V 6 bases short and J 3 bases short, with 11 bases between. DNA of the CDR3: TGTGCCAGCAGGGTAACAGGGTACTATGGCTACACCTTC. Translating it yields CASRVTGYYGYTF.

This chain connects TRBV4-3 to TRBJ2-2; a possible D gene is TRBD2 (5 bases). CDR1 is LGHNA, CDR2 YSLEER, per germline. Between the trimmed V and J ends, which lost 0 bases and 5 bases, there was a span of 10 bases. CDR3 length: 15 residues. As DNA, the CDR3 is TGCGCCAGCAGCCAAGAGTTCGGCGGGACCGGGGAGCTGTTTTTT. Protein sequence: CASSQEFGGTGELFF.

V usage is TRBV10-3 and J usage is TRBJ1-6, with 9 positions matching TRBD1. The CDR3 spans 14 residues. CDR1 ENHRY and CDR2 SYGVKD come from the germline V gene. J gave up 7 bases and V 2 bases, and 0 bases lay outside the gene matches. The CDR3, as DNA: TGTGCCATCAGTGAGGGACAGGGGAATTCACCCCTCCACTTT. Translated, it gives CAISEGQGNSPLHF.

This clonotype was seen ten or more times. The chain's CDR3 is CASVEGYYEQYF. In nucleotides, the CDR3 is TGTGCCAGCGTAGAGGGTTACTACGAGCAGTACTTC. The chain joins TRBV2 to TRBJ2-7, with a possible D match to TRBD2 (5 bases). There are 12 residues in the CDR3. Germline V gene data show CDR1 as SNHLY and CDR2 as FYNNEI. Deletions cut 8 bases from V and 3 bases from J, with 11 bases between.

The CDR3 protein is CATSDLVRGQGGELFF. CDR3 in DNA: TGTGCCACCAGTGATTTGGTGAGGGGGCAAGGCGGGGAGCTGTTTTTT. This chain connects TRBV24-1 to TRBJ2-2; 7 nucleotides align to TRBD1. The V and J ends lost 0 bases and 7 bases, in that order; junction bases with no gene match: 7. This CDR3 is 16 amino acids long. Per the germline V gene, CDR1 is KGHDR and CDR2 is SFDVKD.

This chain uses TRBV19 with TRBJ2-7; 10 positions match TRBD2. The CDR3 length is 18 residues. The V gene's germline CDR1 is LNHDA and CDR2 SQIVND (reference sequence). V shed 4 bases and J 8 bases; nucleotides not matched to a gene: 20. The CDR3 DNA follows: TGTGCCAGTAGTACTCGGGACAGCAGTTTCCCTACTAGCGGGAAGCAGTACTTC. This sequence encodes CASSTRDSSFPTSGKQYF.

This chain joins TRBV4-3 and TRBJ1-3; possible D gene TRBD1, 6 bases. Trimming removed 6 bases from V and 1 base from J, with 13 bases in between. The CDR3 is 15 residues long. Germline values: CDR1 LGHNA, CDR2 YSLEER. CDR3 bases: TGCGCCAGCAGTTCTAACAGGGTTTCTGGAAACACCATATATTTT. This encodes CASSSNRVSGNTIYF.

This clonotype was observed a single time. The chain has TRBV25-1 and TRBJ1-2; D remains unclear. The CDR3 is 10 amino acids. Deletions cut 5 bases from V and 10 bases from J, with 8 bases between. CDR1 is MGHDK, CDR2 SYGVNS, per germline. The CDR3 protein is CASSPDTYTF. The CDR3 bases are TGTGCCAGCAGTCCGGATACCTACACCTTC.

This clonotype has at least ten counts. The J gene is TRBJ2-5, the V gene TRBV12-3 or TRBV12-4; D may be TRBD1 or TRBD2 (5 bases each). Between the trimmed V and J ends, which lost 6 bases and 5 bases, there was a span of 13 bases. The CDR3 has 13 amino acids. DNA of the CDR3: TGTGCCAGCAGCAGGGACCCGGGGGAGACCCAGTACTTC. Translating gives CASSRDPGETQYF.

This chain links TRBV7-2 with TRBJ2-5, with 7 bases identical to TRBD1. Per germline, CDR1 SGHTA and CDR2 FQGNSA. The CDR3 totals 14 residues. V gave up 4 bases and J gave up 2 bases; unmatched junction bases: 4. The CDR3 DNA is TGTGCCAGCAGCTATCCGGGACAGCAAGAGACCCAGTACTTC. Amino acids: CASSYPGQQETQYF. The full variable domain, in which reference TRBV7-2 and TRBJ2-5 provide the parts outside the CDR3, is GAGVSQSPSNKVTEKGKDVELRCDPISGHTALYWYRQSLGQGLEFLIYFQGNSAPDKSGLPSDRFSAERTGGSVSTLTIQRTQQEDSAVYLCASSYPGQQETQYFGPGTRLLVL.

The rearrangement uses TRBV6-5 and TRBJ1-1, with D unclear. Trimming shortened V by 6 bases and J by 6 bases, and 11 bases separated the two germline ends. Germline CDR1 MNHEY, CDR2 SVGAGI. The CDR3 has 12 amino acids. CDR3 DNA sequence: TGTGCCAGCAGCCGCCAAAACGCTGAAGCTTTCTTT. Protein: CASSRQNAEAFF.

The J gene is TRBJ2-5, the V gene TRBV6-5; D gene unclear. CDR1 is MNHEY and CDR2 is SVGAGI in the germline V gene. V lost 3 bases and J 5 bases, leaving 16 bases between the germline ends. The CDR3 is 15 residues long. CDR3 loop: CASSYTTVGRETQYF. The CDR3 DNA reads as TGTGCCAGCAGTTATACAACAGTTGGAAGGGAGACCCAGTACTTC.

The chain combines TRBV7-9 with TRBJ2-7, with TRBD2 matching 9 bases. The V segment lost 1 base and the J segment 2 bases; nucleotides outside the gene matches: 6. Germline V gene sequence: CDR1 SEHNR, CDR2 FQNEAQ (reference sequence). The CDR3 is made up of 16 amino acids. Here the CDR3 DNA reads TGTGCCAGCAGCTTAGGAATAGCGGGGGTCCCCTACGAGCAGTACTTC. It codes for CASSLGIAGVPYEQYF.

This clonotype was detected ten times or more. The V gene is TRBV11-2, the J gene TRBJ1-2; D is uncertain. Germline V gives CDR1 SGHAT, CDR2 FQNNGV. Trimming stripped 1 base from V and 8 bases from J, with 8 bases between. The CDR3 runs 12 residues. CDR3 loop: CASSLVLGGYTF. The CDR3 DNA reads as TGTGCCAGCAGCTTAGTCCTCGGGGGCTACACCTTC.

A few counts support this clonotype. The rearrangement links TRBV7-2 to TRBJ1-6; weak D call: TRBD1 (5 bases). V was clipped by 5 bases and J by 0 bases, with 11 bases between them. The CDR3 loop spans 16 amino acids. The germline CDR1 and CDR2 sequences are SGHTA and FQGNSA. CDR3 sequence (DNA): TGTGCCAGCAGCCAAGGGAGGGGCTCCTATAATTCACCCCTCCACTTT. Translation: CASSQGRGSYNSPLHF. Supplemented by reference TRBV7-2 and TRBJ1-6, the full variable domain reads GAGVSQSPSNKVTEKGKDVELRCDPISGHTALYWYRQSLGQGLEFLIYFQGNSAPDKSGLPSDRFSAERTGGSVSTLTIQRTQQEDSAVYLCASSQGRGSYNSPLHFGNGTRLTVT.

As regards this clonotype: One base away lies a much larger clone, so this may be a sequencing read error. The chain combines TRBV7-9 with TRBJ1-2; TRBD1 agrees at 9 bases. The V gene's germline CDR1 is SEHNR and CDR2 FQNEAQ (reference sequence). The CDR3 totals 12 residues. CDR3 region: CAGSFDRGGYTF. CDR3 coding DNA: TGTGCCGGCAGCTTTGACAGGGGGGGCTACACCTTC.

This clonotype was detected ten times or more. The chain couples TRBV29-1 to TRBJ1-4, with no clear D. CDR1 is SQVTM, CDR2 ANQGSEA, per germline. The CDR3 has 14 residues. Trimming cost V 4 bases and J 5 bases, with 14 bases left between them. The chain's CDR3 is CSVVMAGGNEKLFF. The CDR3 bases are TGCAGCGTTGTCATGGCAGGCGGGAATGAAAAACTGTTTTTT. Combining the CDR3 with reference TRBV29-1 and TRBJ1-4 gives the whole variable domain SAVISQKPSRDICQRGTSLTIQCQVDSQVTMMFWYRQQPGQSLTLIATANQGSEATYESGFVIDKFPISRPNLTFSTLTVSNMSPEDSSIYLCSVVMAGGNEKLFFGSGTQLSVL.

There are many counts of this clonotype. The CDR3 coding sequence is TGTGCCACCAGTGATTACCCTTCAGGGAATGGCTACACCTTC. Translated: CATSDYPSGNGYTF. This chain connects TRBV24-1 to TRBJ1-2; TRBD1 might be the D (5 bases). Trimming took off 2 bases at V and 6 bases at J, with 12 bases between the two ends. Germline V gives CDR1 KGHDR, CDR2 SFDVKD. This CDR3 has 14 amino acids.

The V and J genes are TRBV7-2 and TRBJ2-7; D perhaps matches TRBD1 (5 bases). V was clipped by 7 bases and J by 2 bases, with 15 bases between them. This CDR3 spans 14 amino acids. Looked up from germline, CDR1 is SGHTA and CDR2 is FQGNSA. For the CDR3, the DNA is TGTGCCAGCACCCCCGTGGTAGGGGCCTACGAGCAGTACTTC. This gives the protein CASTPVVGAYEQYF.